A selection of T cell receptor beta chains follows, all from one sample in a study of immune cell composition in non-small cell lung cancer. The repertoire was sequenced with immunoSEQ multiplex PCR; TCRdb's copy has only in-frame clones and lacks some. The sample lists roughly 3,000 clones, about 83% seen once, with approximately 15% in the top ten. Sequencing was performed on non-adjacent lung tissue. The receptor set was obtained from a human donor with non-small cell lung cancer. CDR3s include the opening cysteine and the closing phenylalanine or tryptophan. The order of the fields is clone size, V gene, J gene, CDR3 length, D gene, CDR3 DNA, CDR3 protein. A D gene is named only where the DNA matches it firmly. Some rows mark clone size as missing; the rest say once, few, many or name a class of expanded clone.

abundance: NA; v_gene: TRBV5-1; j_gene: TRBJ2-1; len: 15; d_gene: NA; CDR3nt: TGCGCCAGCAGCTTGAGGAGGCGGGACGACAATGAGCAGTTCTTC; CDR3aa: CASSLRRRDDNEQFF
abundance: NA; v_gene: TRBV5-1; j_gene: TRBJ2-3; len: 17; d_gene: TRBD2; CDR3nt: TGCGCCAGCAGCCCTGGGTATTCGGCGGGGGGGCAAGATACGCAGTATTTT; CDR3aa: CASSPGYSAGGQDTQYF
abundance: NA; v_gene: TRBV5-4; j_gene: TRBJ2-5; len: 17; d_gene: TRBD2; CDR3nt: TGTGCCAGCAGCTTGGGACTAGCGGGGGGGCCGAGCGAGACCCAGTACTTC; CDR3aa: CASSLGLAGGPSETQYF
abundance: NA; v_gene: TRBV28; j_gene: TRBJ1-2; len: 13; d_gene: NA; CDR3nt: TGTGCCAGCAGTTTTCTAGAGAGGGGGGGCTACACCTTC; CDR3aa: CASSFLERGGYTF
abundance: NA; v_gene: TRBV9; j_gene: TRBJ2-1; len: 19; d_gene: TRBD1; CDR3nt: TGTGCCAGCAGCGTAGAAGGGACAGGGGGGATAAGGGGTCCCAATGAGCAGTTCTTC; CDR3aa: CASSVEGTGGIRGPNEQFF
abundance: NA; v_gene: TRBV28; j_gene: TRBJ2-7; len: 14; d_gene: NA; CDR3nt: TGTGCCAGCAGTTTATCGGGACAAGCCTACGAGCAGTACTTC; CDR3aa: CASSLSGQAYEQYF
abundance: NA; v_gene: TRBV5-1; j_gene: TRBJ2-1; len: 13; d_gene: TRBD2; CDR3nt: TGCGCCAGCACCTGGACTAGCGGGAATGAGCAGTTCTTC; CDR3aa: CASTWTSGNEQFF
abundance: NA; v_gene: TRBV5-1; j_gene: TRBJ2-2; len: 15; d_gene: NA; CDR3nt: TGCGCCAGCAGCCCTACTAGCTCGGGCACCGGGGAGCTGTTTTTT; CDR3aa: CASSPTSSGTGELFF
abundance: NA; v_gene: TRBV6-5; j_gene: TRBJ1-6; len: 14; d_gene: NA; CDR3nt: TGTGCCAGCAGGGTCGCCCCGGGTAATTCACCCCTCCACTTT; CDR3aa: CASRVAPGNSPLHF
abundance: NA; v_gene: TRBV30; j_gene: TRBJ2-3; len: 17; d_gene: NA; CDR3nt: TGTGCCTGGAGTGTCTTAGGCAGGCTAGGGGGCACAGATACGCAGTATTTT; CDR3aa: CAWSVLGRLGGTDTQYF
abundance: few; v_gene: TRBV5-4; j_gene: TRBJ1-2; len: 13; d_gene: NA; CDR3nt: TGTGCCAGCAGCTTGGGGGAGGATTATGGCTACACCTTC; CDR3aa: CASSLGEDYGYTF
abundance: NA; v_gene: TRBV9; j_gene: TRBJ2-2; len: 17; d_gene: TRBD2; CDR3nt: TGTGCCAGCAGCGTAGCTTTTGGCGGGAGGGCCGGTGGGGAGCTGTTTTTT; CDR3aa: CASSVAFGGRAGGELFF
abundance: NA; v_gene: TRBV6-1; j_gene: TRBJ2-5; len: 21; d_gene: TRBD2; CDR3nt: TGTGCCAGCAGTGAAGCGGGGGGTCCGGGACTAGCGGTTTCGTACCAAGAGACCCAGTACTTC; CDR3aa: CASSEAGGPGLAVSYQETQYF
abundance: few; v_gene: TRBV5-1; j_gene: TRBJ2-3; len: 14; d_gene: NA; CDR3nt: TGCGCCAGCACCAAGAACCCTGGGGCGGATACGCAGTATTTT; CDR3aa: CASTKNPGADTQYF
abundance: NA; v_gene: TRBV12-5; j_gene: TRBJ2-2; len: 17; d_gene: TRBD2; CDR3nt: TGTGCTAGTGGTCTCCCCCGGTGGGGGGGTGGAACCGGGGAGCTGTTTTTT; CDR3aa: CASGLPRWGGGTGELFF
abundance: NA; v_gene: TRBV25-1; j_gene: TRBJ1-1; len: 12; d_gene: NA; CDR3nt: TGTGCCAGCAGTGAATCTGACACTGAAGCTTTCTTT; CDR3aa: CASSESDTEAFF
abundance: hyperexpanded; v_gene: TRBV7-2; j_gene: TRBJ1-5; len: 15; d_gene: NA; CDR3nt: TGTGCCAGCAGCTTAGGCGGTTATAGCAATCAGCCCCAGCATTTT; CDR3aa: CASSLGGYSNQPQHF
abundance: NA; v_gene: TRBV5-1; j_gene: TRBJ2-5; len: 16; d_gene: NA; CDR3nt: TGCGCCAGCAGCTTGGAGGGGGGGGCCTCTCAACAGACCCAGTACTTC; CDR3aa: CASSLEGGASQQTQYF
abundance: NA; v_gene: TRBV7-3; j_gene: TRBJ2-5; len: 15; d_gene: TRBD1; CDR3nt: TGTGCCAGCAGCGTTACACAGGGGGTTCAAGAGACCCAGTACTTC; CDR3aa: CASSVTQGVQETQYF
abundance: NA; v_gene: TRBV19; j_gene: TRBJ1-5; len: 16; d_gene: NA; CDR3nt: TGTGCCAGTAAAGGTCCGGGAGGTAATAGCAATCAGCCCCAGCATTTT; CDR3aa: CASKGPGGNSNQPQHF
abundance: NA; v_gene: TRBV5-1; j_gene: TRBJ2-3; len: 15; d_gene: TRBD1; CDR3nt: TGCGCCAGCAACCCGACAGGGGGCGTCGCAGATACGCAGTATTTT; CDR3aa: CASNPTGGVADTQYF
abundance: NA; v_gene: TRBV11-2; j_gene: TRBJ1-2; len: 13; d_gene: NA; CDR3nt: TGTGCCAGCAGCTTACAGGGACTCTATGGCTACACCTTC; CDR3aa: CASSLQGLYGYTF
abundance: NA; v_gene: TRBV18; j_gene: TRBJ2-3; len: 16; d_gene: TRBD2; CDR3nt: TGTGCCAGCTCACCGGGACTAGCGGGGGCAGGAGGTACGCAGTATTTT; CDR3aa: CASSPGLAGAGGTQYF
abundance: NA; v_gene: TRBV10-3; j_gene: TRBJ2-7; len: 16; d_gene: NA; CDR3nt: TGTGCCATCAGTGTAGTCCCGGGGGATTCCATTTACGAGCAGTACTTC; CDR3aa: CAISVVPGDSIYEQYF
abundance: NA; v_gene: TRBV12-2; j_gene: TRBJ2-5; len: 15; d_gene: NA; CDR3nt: TGTGCCAGCAGCGTTACACAGGGGGTTCAAGAGACCCAGTACTTC; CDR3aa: CASSVTQGVQETQYF
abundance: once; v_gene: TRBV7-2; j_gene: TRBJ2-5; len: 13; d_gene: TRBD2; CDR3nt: TGTGCCAGCAGCTTATGGGGGGGGGAGACCCAGTACTTC; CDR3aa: CASSLWGGETQYF
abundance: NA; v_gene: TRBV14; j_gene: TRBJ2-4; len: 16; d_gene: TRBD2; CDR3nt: TGTGCCAGCAGCCAAGGAGGGAGCGGGGGCCAAAACATTCAGTACTTC; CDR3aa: CASSQGGSGGQNIQYF
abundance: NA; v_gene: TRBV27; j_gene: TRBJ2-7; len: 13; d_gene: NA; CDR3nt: TGTGCCAGCAGTTTAGGGAGTTGGGGCGAGCAGTACTTC; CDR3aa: CASSLGSWGEQYF
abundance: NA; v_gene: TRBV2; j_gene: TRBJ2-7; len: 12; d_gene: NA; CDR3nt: TGTGCCAGCAGTGATGGAGGGCGCGAGCAGTACTTC; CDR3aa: CASSDGGREQYF
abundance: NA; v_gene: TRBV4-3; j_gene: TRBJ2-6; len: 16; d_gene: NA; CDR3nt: TGCGCCAGCAGCCAAGATGCGGTCTCTGGGGCCAACGTCCTGACTTTC; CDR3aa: CASSQDAVSGANVLTF
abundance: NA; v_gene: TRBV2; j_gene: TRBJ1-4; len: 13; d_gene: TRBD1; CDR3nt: TGTGCCAGCTCATCGAGCCTCAGGGGGTTGGCGCTTTTT; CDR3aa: CASSSSLRGLALF
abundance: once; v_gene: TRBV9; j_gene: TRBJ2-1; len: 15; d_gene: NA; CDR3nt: TGTGCCAGCAGTTACGACAGTTACCCCTACAATGAGCAGTTCTTC; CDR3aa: CASSYDSYPYNEQFF
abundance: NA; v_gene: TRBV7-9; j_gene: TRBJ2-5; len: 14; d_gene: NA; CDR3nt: TGTGCCAGCAGCCAAACAGGGTCCGAAGTGACCCAGTACTTC; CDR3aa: CASSQTGSEVTQYF
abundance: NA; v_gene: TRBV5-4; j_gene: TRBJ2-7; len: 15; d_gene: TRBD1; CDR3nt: TGTGCCAGCAGCCAACAGGGGGCTTACCCCTACGAGCAGTACTTC; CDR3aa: CASSQQGAYPYEQYF
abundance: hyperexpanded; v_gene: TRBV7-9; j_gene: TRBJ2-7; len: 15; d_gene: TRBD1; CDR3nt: TGTGCCAGCAGCCCCCGACAGGGGCCCAACCACGAGCAGTACTTC; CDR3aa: CASSPRQGPNHEQYF
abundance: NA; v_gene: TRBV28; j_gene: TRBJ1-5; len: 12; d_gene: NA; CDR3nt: TGTGCCAGTCAGGTTAACAATCAGCCCCAGCATTTT; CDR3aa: CASQVNNQPQHF
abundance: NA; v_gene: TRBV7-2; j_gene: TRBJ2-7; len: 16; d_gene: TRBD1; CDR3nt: TGTGCCAGCAGCTCCTCCGGGACAGCTACCCTCTACGAGCAGTACTTC; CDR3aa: CASSSSGTATLYEQYF
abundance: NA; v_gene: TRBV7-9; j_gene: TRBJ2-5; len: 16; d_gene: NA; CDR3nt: TGTGCCAGCAGCCTACGAGCAACAGGGAGAGTGGAGACCCAGTACTTC; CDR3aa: CASSLRATGRVETQYF
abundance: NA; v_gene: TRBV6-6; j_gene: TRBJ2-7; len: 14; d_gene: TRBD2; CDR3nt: TGTGCCAGCAGCCAAGCGGGGGGGACTAGCGAGCAGTACTTC; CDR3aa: CASSQAGGTSEQYF
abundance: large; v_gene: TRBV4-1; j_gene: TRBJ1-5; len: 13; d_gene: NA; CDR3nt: TGCGCCAGCAGCCAAGATTACAATCAGCCCCAGCATTTT; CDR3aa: CASSQDYNQPQHF
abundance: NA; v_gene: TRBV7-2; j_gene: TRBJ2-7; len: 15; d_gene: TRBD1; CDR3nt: TGTGCCAGCAGCCCGGACAGGACCCCATCCTACGAGCAGTACTTC; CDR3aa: CASSPDRTPSYEQYF
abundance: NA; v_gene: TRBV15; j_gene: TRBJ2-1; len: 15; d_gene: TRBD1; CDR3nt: TGTGCCACCAGCAGGCCGGGACAGACAATCAATGAGCAGTTCTTC; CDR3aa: CATSRPGQTINEQFF
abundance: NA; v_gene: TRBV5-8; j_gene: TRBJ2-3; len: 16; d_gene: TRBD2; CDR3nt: TGTGCCAGCAGCTTGGGGGCTAGCGGATTCTCAGATACGCAGTATTTT; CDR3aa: CASSLGASGFSDTQYF
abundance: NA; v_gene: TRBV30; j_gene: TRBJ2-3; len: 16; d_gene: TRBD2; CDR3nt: TGTGCCTGGAGTTCCGGGACTAGCGGGGGCACAGATACGCAGTATTTT; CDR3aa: CAWSSGTSGGTDTQYF
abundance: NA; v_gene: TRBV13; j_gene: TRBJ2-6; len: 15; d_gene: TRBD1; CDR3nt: TGTGCCAGCAGCCGACAGACAGGGCGGGCCAACGTCCTGACTTTC; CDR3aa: CASSRQTGRANVLTF
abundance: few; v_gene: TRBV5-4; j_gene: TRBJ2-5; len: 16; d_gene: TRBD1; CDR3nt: TGTGCCAGCAGCTTGGAGGCAGGGGGCGGCCAAGAGACCCAGTACTTC; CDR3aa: CASSLEAGGGQETQYF
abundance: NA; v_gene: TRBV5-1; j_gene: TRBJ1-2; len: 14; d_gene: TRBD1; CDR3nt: TGCGCCAGCAGCCAAGGGACAGCCAACTATGGCTACACCTTC; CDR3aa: CASSQGTANYGYTF
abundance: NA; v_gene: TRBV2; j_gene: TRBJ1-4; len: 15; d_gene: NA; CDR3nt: TGTGCCAGCAGTGCTCGCGGGGGTTCAAATGAAAAACTGTTTTTT; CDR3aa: CASSARGGSNEKLFF
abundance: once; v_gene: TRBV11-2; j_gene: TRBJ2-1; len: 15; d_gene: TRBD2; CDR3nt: TGTGCCAGCAGCCCGACTAGCTTACCCTACAATGAGCAGTTCTTC; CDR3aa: CASSPTSLPYNEQFF
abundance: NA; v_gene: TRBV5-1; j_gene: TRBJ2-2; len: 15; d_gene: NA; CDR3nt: TGCGCCAGCACCTACTCTGGGCCTGGGACCGGGGAGCTGTTTTTT; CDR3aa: CASTYSGPGTGELFF
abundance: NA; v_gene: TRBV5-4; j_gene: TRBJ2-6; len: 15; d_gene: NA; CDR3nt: TGTGCCAGCGGAAGGGGAAACTCTGGGGCCAACGTCCTGACTTTC; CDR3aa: CASGRGNSGANVLTF
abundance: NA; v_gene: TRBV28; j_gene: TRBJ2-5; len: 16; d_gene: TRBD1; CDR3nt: TGTGCCAGCAGTTTGACTCCGGGACAGGGGACAGAGACCCAGTACTTC; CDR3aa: CASSLTPGQGTETQYF
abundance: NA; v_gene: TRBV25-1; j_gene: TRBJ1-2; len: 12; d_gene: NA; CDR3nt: TGTGCCAGCGCGGACTGGAACTATGGCTACACCTTC; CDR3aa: CASADWNYGYTF